This entry is about one T cell receptor (beta chain). The antigen is undetermined. This sample is drawn from a study of Ad26.COV2.S vaccination and SARS-CoV-2 variants. Study-wide findings and caveats: Breadth of non-spike TCRs did not differ between vaccinees and placebo recipients. While placebo recipients had lower spike-specific TCR breadth, vaccine recipients had more. Total responses of T cells may have been underestimated by the analyses of TCR breadth and depth.

The CDR3 loop spans 14 amino acids. Germline CDR1 SQVTM, CDR2 ANQGSEA. Trimming took off 3 bases at V and 8 bases at J, with 19 bases between the two ends. Sequencing was performed with immunoSEQ multiplex PCR; in TCRdb, only in-frame clones are kept and a portion is missing. The sample shows about 350,000 clones, 92% of them seen only once. Sequenced here: peripheral blood, sampled after recovery from COVID-19. The TCR comes from a human donor who had recovered from COVID-19. The chain joins TRBV29-1 to TRBJ1-2; D gene ambiguous. The CDR3 coding sequence is TGCAGCGTTGATGACGGCCTTGGGTCGGTCGGCTACACCTTC. It is translated as CSVDDGLGSVGYTF.